This T cell receptor (beta chain) was obtained from a study of cytomegalovirus exposure and HLA in healthy donors. Study outcomes and limitations: A later analysis linked a missense variant in DCLRE1C to the trimming of TCR beta V and J genes. Later analysis reportedly placed an Asian-associated ancestry cluster below the roughly 600-donor mean in N-insertions.

Note on this clone: Its matching antigen is unknown.

This PCR relied on a set of 60 Vbeta primers and 13 Jbeta primers. The repertoire was sequenced with immunoSEQ multiplex PCR; TCRdb's copy has only in-frame clones and lacks some. This sample carries about 130,000 clones, roughly 85% of them seen once, and the ten largest clones take about 6.8%. The sequence was obtained from a man in his forties in good health and CMV-seropositive. Sequencing was performed on PBMCs.

CDR3 residues: CASSRTGGTDEQYF. In nucleotides, the CDR3 is TGTGCCAGCAGCCGGACAGGGGGAACCGACGAGCAGTACTTC. The chain carries TRBV7-6 and TRBJ2-7; 10 positions match TRBD1. This CDR3 is 14 amino acids long. Germline CDR1 and CDR2: SGHVS and FNYEAQ. Germline trimming cut 5 bases from V and 5 bases from J; bases unmatched to any gene: 6. Looking up the rest from reference TRBV7-6 and TRBJ2-7 gives the full variable domain: GAGVSQSPRYKVTKRGQDVALRCDPISGHVSLYWYRQALGQGPEFLTYFNYEAQQDKSGLPNDRFSAERPEGSISTLTIQRTEQRDSAMYRCASSRTGGTDEQYFGPGTRLTVT.